Shown below are 16 T cell receptor beta chains from a single sample sequenced in a study of cytomegalovirus exposure and HLA in healthy donors. PCR employed 60 Vbeta and 13 Jbeta primers. Measured with immunoSEQ multiplex PCR; TCRdb has only the in-frame clones, and not every one. This repertoire shows under 250,000 clones, over 60% found once; its top ten account for 0.55% to 0.75%. Sequencing was done on a sample of PBMCs. The source is a man aged 18 to 30 in good health and CMV-seronegative.

The rearrangement joins TRBV5-1 to TRBJ2-2; the match to TRBD2 covers 9 bases. Germline lookup yields CDR1 SGHRS and CDR2 YFSETQ. V trimming: 2 bases; J trimming: 0 bases; junction bases outside the gene matches: 2. CDR3 length equals 16 residues. The CDR3 DNA sequence: TGCGCCAGCAGCTTTTCTAGCGGGACGAACACCGGGGAGCTGTTTTTT. This sequence encodes CASSFSSGTNTGELFF.

V usage is TRBV5-4 and J usage is TRBJ1-1, with TRBD1 as a possible D gene (5 bases). Between the trimmed V and J ends, which lost 10 bases and 0 bases, there was a span of 10 bases. The CDR3 runs 12 residues. CDR1 and CDR2 from the germline V gene are SGHNT and YYREEE (reference sequence). The CDR3 loop is CAWGDLNTEAFF. CDR3 DNA sequence: TGTGCCTGGGGGGACTTGAACACTGAAGCTTTCTTT.

This rearrangement joins TRBV21-1 to TRBJ2-7; the table's D gene call, TRBD1, was not cross checked with the DNA. TRBV21-1 corresponds to a pseudogene. The CDR3 contains 14 residues. CDR3 nucleotide sequence: TGTGCCATCCGACCGGGACAGGAATCCTACGAGCAGTACTTC. It codes for CAIRPGQESYEQYF.

DNA of the CDR3: TGCGCCAGCAGCTTGCCCGGCCCCGCGGGGAGCACAGATACGCAGTATTTT. Its protein is CASSLPGPAGSTDTQYF. The chain is built from TRBV5-1 and TRBJ2-3, with D tentatively TRBD2 (6 bases). The CDR3 spans 17 residues. Trimming stripped 1 base from V and 0 bases from J, with 15 bases between. Germline V CDR1 and CDR2: SGHRS, YFSETQ.

The DNA of the CDR3 is TGTGCCAGCAGCGACAGCGGGAGTAGCACCGGGGAGCTGTTTTTT. Translated: CASSDSGSSTGELFF. The gene calls are TRBV7-3 and TRBJ2-2; 8 positions match TRBD2. Germline values: CDR1 SGHTA, CDR2 FQGTGA. This CDR3 region has 15 residues. J was trimmed by 4 bases and V by 5 bases; bases with no gene match: 6.

The genes are TRBV11-2 and TRBJ1-2; 7 bases map to TRBD1. J was trimmed by 2 bases and V by 5 bases; bases with no gene match: 2. Germline CDR1 reads SGHAT; CDR2 reads FQNNGV. The CDR3 spans 13 residues. CDR3 DNA: TGTGCCAGCAGCCGGGGACAGAACTATGGCTACACCTTC. Its protein product is CASSRGQNYGYTF. Using reference TRBV11-2 and TRBJ1-2 for the parts outside the CDR3, the full variable domain is EAGVAQSPRYKIIEKRQSVAFWCNPISGHATLYWYQQILGQGPKLLIQFQNNGVVDDSQLPKDRFSAERLKGVDSTLKIQPAKLEDSAVYLCASSRGQNYGYTFGSGTRLTVV.

The chain joins TRBV15 to TRBJ1-1; 8 bases fit TRBD1. After removal of 1 base from V and 2 bases from J, the junction contained 9 bases not matched to a gene. CDR3 length equals 17 residues. CDR1 LNHNV and CDR2 YYDKDF come from the germline V gene (reference sequence). The CDR3 nucleotides read TGTGCCACCAGCAGAGCCCATTTACAGGGGGATAACACTGAAGCTTTCTTT. The encoded protein is CATSRAHLQGDNTEAFF.

The rearrangement uses TRBV5-1 and TRBJ2-7; D is undetermined. Germline V gives CDR1 SGHRS, CDR2 YFSETQ. The CDR3 length is 13 residues. V was shortened by 1 base and J by 2 bases, with 7 bases between the two germline ends. The CDR3 sequence is CASSLNSPYEQYF. The CDR3 nucleotides are TGCGCCAGCAGCTTGAACAGCCCCTACGAGCAGTACTTC.

The chain is built from TRBV27 and TRBJ2-7; D possibly corresponds to TRBD1 (5 bases). The CDR3 is 14 residues long. CDR1 and CDR2 (germline): MNHEY, SMNVEV (reference sequence). Deletions cut 6 bases from V and 3 bases from J, with 15 bases between. DNA for the CDR3: TGTGCCAGCAGCCCCGCCCCCAGGGTCTACGAGCAGTACTTC. This sequence encodes CASSPAPRVYEQYF.

The chain couples TRBV28 to TRBJ1-1, with TRBD1 matching over 7 bases. CDR3 length: 13 residues. Germline CDR1 is MDHEN and CDR2 is SYDVKM. V was pared by 10 bases and J by 0 bases, with 5 bases of the junction left unmatched. The CDR3 spells CAIMGQLNTEAFF. The CDR3 coding sequence is TGTGCCATAATGGGACAGTTGAACACTGAAGCTTTCTTT.

J is TRBJ2-1 and V is TRBV5-1, with D maybe TRBD1 (6 bases). Germline-derived CDR1 and CDR2 are SGHRS and YFSETQ. There are 13 residues in the CDR3. V lost 0 bases to trimming and J lost 9 bases, with 10 bases between them. The CDR3 region has the DNA TGCGCCAGCAGCTTGGAGGGGGAAAGTGAGCAGTTCTTC. Translating gives CASSLEGESEQFF. The complete variable domain, with remaining parts taken from reference TRBV5-1 and TRBJ2-1, reads KAGVTQTPRYLIKTRGQQVTLSCSPISGHRSVSWYQQTPGQGLQFLFEYFSETQRNKGNFPGRFSGRQFSNSRSEMNVSTLELGDSALYLCASSLEGESEQFFGPGTRLTVL.

This clone was picked up a small number of times. The chain uses TRBV4-1 and TRBJ2-7; 10 bases agree with TRBD2. This CDR3 is built from 16 residues. Germline V gene data show CDR1 as MGHRA and CDR2 as YSYEKL. The V and J ends lost 3 bases and 1 base, in that order; junction bases with no gene match: 6. The CDR3 is CASSQALAGGSYEQYF. CDR3 bases: TGCGCCAGCAGCCAGGCTTTAGCGGGAGGATCCTACGAGCAGTACTTC.

This clone was found a few times. This chain connects TRBV6-1 to TRBJ1-1; 7 nucleotides align to TRBD1. The CDR3 length is 15 residues. Germline V gives CDR1 MNHNS, CDR2 SASEGT. The V segment lost 6 bases and the J segment 1 base; nucleotides outside the gene matches: 8. The CDR3 region is CASRSPGQKNTEAFF. The CDR3 DNA sequence: TGTGCCAGCAGGTCTCCGGGACAGAAGAACACTGAAGCTTTCTTT.

CDR3 sequence reads: CASSSIAGYEQYF. The CDR3 bases are TGTGCCAGTAGTTCGATAGCGGGCTACGAGCAGTACTTC. The rearrangement uses TRBV19 and TRBJ2-7; 7 bases are a match to TRBD2. V dropped 5 bases and J dropped 3; count of bases not matched to a gene: 4. In germline, CDR1 is LNHDA, CDR2 SQIVND (reference sequence). The CDR3 totals 13 residues.

The chain joins TRBV6-1 to TRBJ2-7; TRBD1 might be the D (7 bases). Germline V lookup: CDR1 MNHNS, CDR2 SASEGT. V dropped 3 bases and J dropped 7 bases, with 16 bases sitting between them. This CDR3 contains 14 residues. CDR3 in DNA: TGTGCCAGCAGTGATCAGGGGGGACCTTGGGAGCAGTACTTC. Its translation is CASSDQGGPWEQYF.

The chain combines TRBV5-1 with TRBJ2-7; 7 nucleotides line up with TRBD2. Germline V gene lookup returns CDR1 SGHRS and CDR2 YFSETQ. Unmatched junction bases numbered 5, after V lost 0 bases and J lost 5 bases. The CDR3 spans 14 residues. CDR3 DNA sequence: TGCGCCAGCAGCTTGGAGGCGGGAGTGAACGAGCAGTACTTC. As protein: CASSLEAGVNEQYF.